The rows below give T cell receptor beta chains drawn from one sample of a study of shared clonotypes between healthy human individuals. Profiling relied on immunoSEQ multiplex PCR, and the TCRdb table lists in-frame clones only, not all of them. Among over 2 million clones listed, just under 95% were seen once. The sequenced sample was naive CD4+ T cells from PBMCs. The receptors were sampled from a man aged 18 to 29 in good health. Some clones in this sample may be carry-over from other donors' samples. CDR3s include the opening cysteine and the closing phenylalanine or tryptophan. Each record gives: CDR3 length, J gene, D gene, V gene, CDR3 DNA, CDR3 protein. A D gene is named only where the DNA matches it firmly.

length: 14
J: TRBJ1-1
D: .
V: TRBV7-2
DNA: TGTGCCAGCGCCGAAGGGGGTAGCGACACTGAAGCTTTCTTT
CDR3: CASAEGGSDTEAFF

length: 15
J: TRBJ2-1
D: .
V: TRBV7-3
DNA: TGTGCCAGCAGCAATGGACCGTCCCTCTACAATGAGCAGTTCTTC
CDR3: CASSNGPSLYNEQFF

length: 14
J: TRBJ2-2
D: .
V: TRBV6-5
DNA: TGTGCCAGCAGTGACCCCCCCGACACCGGGGAGCTGTTTTTT
CDR3: CASSDPPDTGELFF

length: 16
J: TRBJ2-7
D: .
V: TRBV6-6
DNA: TGTGCCAGCAGTTACACCCTTACAGGGATCTCCTACGAGCAGTACTTC
CDR3: CASSYTLTGISYEQYF

length: 13
J: TRBJ2-2
D: .
V: TRBV10-1
DNA: TGCGCCAGCAGTGTAGATAACACCGGGGAGCTGTTTTTT
CDR3: CASSVDNTGELFF

length: 16
J: TRBJ2-3
D: .
V: TRBV6-6
DNA: TGTGCCAGCAGCACCCAGACTAGTTTCGGCACAGATACGCAGTATTTT
CDR3: CASSTQTSFGTDTQYF

length: 12
J: TRBJ2-1
D: .
V: TRBV11-3
DNA: TGTGCCAGCAGCTCAATAGTCGATGAGCAGTTCTTC
CDR3: CASSSIVDEQFF

length: 15
J: TRBJ2-2
D: .
V: TRBV5-4
DNA: TGTGCCAGCCGGGCCGGGACAATCGACACCGGGGAGCTGTTTTTT
CDR3: CASRAGTIDTGELFF

length: 16
J: TRBJ2-3
D: .
V: TRBV11-2
DNA: TGTGCCAGCAGCGTTACTAAGGGCACAAGCACAGATACGCAGTATTTT
CDR3: CASSVTKGTSTDTQYF

length: 17
J: TRBJ1-5
D: .
V: TRBV28
DNA: TGTGCCAGCAGCACAACGGACGTCGTTGTGGGCAATCAGCCCCAGCATTTT
CDR3: CASSTTDVVVGNQPQHF

length: 15
J: TRBJ2-4
D: TRBD1
V: TRBV6-1
DNA: TGTGCCAGCGCCGTGGCAGGGGGCGCTTGGAACATTCAGTACTTC
CDR3: CASAVAGGAWNIQYF

length: 14
J: TRBJ1-2
D: .
V: TRBV19
DNA: TGTGCCCTTAAACCGCGGCAAACCCTGGAGGGCTACACCTTC
CDR3: CALKPRQTLEGYTF

length: 16
J: TRBJ2-7
D: .
V: TRBV5-1
DNA: TGCGCCAGCAGCTTGGCGGGACAACGCCGCTCCTACGAGCAGTACTTC
CDR3: CASSLAGQRRSYEQYF

length: 14
J: TRBJ2-7
D: TRBD2
V: TRBV28
DNA: TGTGCCAGCAGAACCGGGACTAGCTCCTCCGAGCAGTACTTC
CDR3: CASRTGTSSSEQYF

length: 13
J: TRBJ2-1
D: .
V: TRBV9
DNA: TGTGCCAGCAGCACAGCGCGGCTCAATGAGCAGTTCTTC
CDR3: CASSTARLNEQFF

length: 11
J: TRBJ1-1
D: .
V: TRBV19
DNA: TGTGCCAGTAGCGGAGGGCCTGAAGCTTTCTTT
CDR3: CASSGGPEAFF

length: 15
J: TRBJ2-5
D: .
V: TRBV27
DNA: TGTGCCAGCAGTCCTCTAAGGGCCCCGCAAGAGACCCAGTACTTC
CDR3: CASSPLRAPQETQYF

length: 16
J: TRBJ1-1
D: .
V: TRBV28
DNA: TGTGCCAGCAGTCCCGGGGCAGGTGGGAGGAACACTGAAGCTTTCTTT
CDR3: CASSPGAGGRNTEAFF

length: 16
J: TRBJ2-3
D: TRBD2
V: TRBV13
DNA: TGTGCCAGCAGCTTCTCCCCCCCGGGGGGGACAGATACGCAGTATTTT
CDR3: CASSFSPPGGTDTQYF

length: 14
J: TRBJ2-7
D: .
V: TRBV6-1
DNA: TGTGCCAGCAGGGGGGGTTTCCTCTCCTACGAGCAGTACTTC
CDR3: CASRGGFLSYEQYF

length: 13
J: TRBJ1-1
D: .
V: TRBV6-5
DNA: TGTGCCAGCAGTTACGACGGACGCACTGAAGCTTTCTTT
CDR3: CASSYDGRTEAFF

length: 17
J: TRBJ2-2
D: TRBD2
V: TRBV5-1
DNA: TGCGCCAGCAGCTGGGGACTAGCGGGACCTAACACCGGGGAGCTGTTTTTT
CDR3: CASSWGLAGPNTGELFF

length: 13
J: TRBJ1-2
D: TRBD1
V: TRBV5-6
DNA: TGTGCCAGCAGCGCGGACAGGCTTCGGGCCTCTACCTTC
CDR3: CASSADRLRASTF

length: 15
J: TRBJ2-1
D: TRBD2
V: TRBV18
DNA: TGTGCCAGCTCACCATCGGCGGGAGGGATCCATGAGCAGTTCTTC
CDR3: CASSPSAGGIHEQFF

length: 14
J: TRBJ1-2
D: .
V: TRBV10-3
DNA: TGTGCCATCAAAGGAACGGCGCGGGACTATGGCTACACCTTC
CDR3: CAIKGTARDYGYTF

length: 17
J: TRBJ2-7
D: TRBD1
V: TRBV7-9
DNA: TGTGCCAGCAGCGCGCCTTGGACAGGGGGAGCGGTCTACGAGCAGTACTTC
CDR3: CASSAPWTGGAVYEQYF

length: 16
J: TRBJ2-7
D: TRBD1
V: TRBV5-1
DNA: TGCGCCAGCAGCAGAACCGGGACAGGGGGAGTAAACGAGCAGTACTTC
CDR3: CASSRTGTGGVNEQYF